This TCR beta chain was recovered during a study of T cells in Graves' hyperthyroidism and ophthalmopathy. Study outcomes and limitations: Median prediction lead before ophthalmopathy onset was 6.5 months with the model.

The junction had 11 bases not matched to a gene; V was cut back by 3 bases and J by 4 bases. Germline V lookup: CDR1 SEHNR, CDR2 FQNEAQ (reference sequence). The CDR3 has 17 residues. TCR beta CDR3 sequences were amplified from RNA transcripts. HTBI primers were employed in a first-round RT-PCR of the TCR CDR3. TCRdb re-called the multiplex PCR reads through MiXCR, storing one row per CDR3 protein. The sample contains about 260,000 distinct CDR3 sequences, roughly 15% of which appear only once. Comments on this clonotype: Its specificity is not known.

This sequence was found in a woman between 18 and 29 years old with Graves' ophthalmopathy. This chain connects TRBV7-9 to TRBJ2-5, with 10 bases fitting TRBD2. The specimen sequenced was blood. The CDR3 DNA reads as TGTGCCAGCAGCTTGGAAGCGGGAGGGCCGCTTGCAGAGACCCAGTACTTC. Its translation: CASSLEAGGPLAETQYF.